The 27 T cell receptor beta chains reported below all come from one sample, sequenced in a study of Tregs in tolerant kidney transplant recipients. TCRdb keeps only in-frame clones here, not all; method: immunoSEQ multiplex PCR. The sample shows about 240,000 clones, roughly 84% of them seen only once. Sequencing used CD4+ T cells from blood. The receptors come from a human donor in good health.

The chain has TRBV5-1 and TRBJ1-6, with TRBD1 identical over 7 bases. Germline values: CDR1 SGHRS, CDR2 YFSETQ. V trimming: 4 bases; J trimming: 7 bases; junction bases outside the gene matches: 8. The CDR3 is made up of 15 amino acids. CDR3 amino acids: CASSTGTAYNSPLHF. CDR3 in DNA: TGCGCCAGCAGCACAGGGACAGCATACAATTCACCCCTCCACTTT.

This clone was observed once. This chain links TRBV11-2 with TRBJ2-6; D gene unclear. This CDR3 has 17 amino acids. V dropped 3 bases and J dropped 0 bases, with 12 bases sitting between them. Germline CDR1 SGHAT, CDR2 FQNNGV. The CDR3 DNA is TGTGCCAGCAGCTTTGGCCAGACGAGCTCTGGGGCCAACGTCCTGACTTTC. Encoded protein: CASSFGQTSSGANVLTF.

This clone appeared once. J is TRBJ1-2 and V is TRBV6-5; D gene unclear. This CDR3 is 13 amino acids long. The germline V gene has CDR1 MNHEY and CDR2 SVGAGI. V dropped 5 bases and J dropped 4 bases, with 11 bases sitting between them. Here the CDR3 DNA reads TGTGCCAGCAGTCCCTATAAGACCTATGGCTACACCTTC. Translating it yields CASSPYKTYGYTF.

In DNA, the CDR3 is TGTGCCAGCAGCTTAGGGGCTAGCGGCCGAACGGATACGCAGTATTTT. It translates to CASSLGASGRTDTQYF. The rearrangement uses TRBV7-6 and TRBJ2-3; 7 positions agree with TRBD2. J gave up 6 bases and V 1 base, and 10 bases lay outside the gene matches. The germline gives CDR1 SGHVS, CDR2 FNYEAQ. The CDR3 covers 16 residues. Full variable domain (rest looked up from reference TRBV7-6 and TRBJ2-3): GAGVSQSPRYKVTKRGQDVALRCDPISGHVSLYWYRQALGQGPEFLTYFNYEAQQDKSGLPNDRFSAERPEGSISTLTIQRTEQRDSAMYRCASSLGASGRTDTQYFGPGTRLTVL.

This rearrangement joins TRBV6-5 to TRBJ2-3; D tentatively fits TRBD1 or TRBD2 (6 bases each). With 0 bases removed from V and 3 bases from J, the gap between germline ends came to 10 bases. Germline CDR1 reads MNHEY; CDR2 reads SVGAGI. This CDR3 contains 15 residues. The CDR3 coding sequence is TGTGCCAGCAGTTACTCCATAGGGGGGACAGATACGCAGTATTTT. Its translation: CASSYSIGGTDTQYF.

This chain's CDR3 is CASSPRDLSGGQYF. The CDR3 DNA follows: TGTGCCAGCTCACCCAGGGACCTCTCTGGGGGGCAGTACTTC. This chain joins TRBV18 and TRBJ2-7; D possibly uses TRBD1 or TRBD2 (5 bases each). The CDR3 is 14 residues long. V gave up 3 bases and J gave up 9 bases, with 18 bases separating them. Germline CDR1 is KGHSH and CDR2 is LQKENI.

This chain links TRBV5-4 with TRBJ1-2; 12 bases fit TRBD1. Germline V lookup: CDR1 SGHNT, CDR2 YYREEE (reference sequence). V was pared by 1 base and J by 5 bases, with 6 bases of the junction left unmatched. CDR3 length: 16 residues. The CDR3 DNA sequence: TGTGCCAGCAGCTTGCAGGGACAGGGGGCACGGTATGGCTACACCTTC. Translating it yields CASSLQGQGARYGYTF.

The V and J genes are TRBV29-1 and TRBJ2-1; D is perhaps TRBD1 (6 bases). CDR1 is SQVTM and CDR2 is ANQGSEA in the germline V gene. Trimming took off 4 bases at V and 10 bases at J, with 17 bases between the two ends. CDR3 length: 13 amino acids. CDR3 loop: CSVVWGPHVEQFF. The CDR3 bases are TGCAGCGTTGTATGGGGGCCTCACGTAGAGCAGTTCTTC.

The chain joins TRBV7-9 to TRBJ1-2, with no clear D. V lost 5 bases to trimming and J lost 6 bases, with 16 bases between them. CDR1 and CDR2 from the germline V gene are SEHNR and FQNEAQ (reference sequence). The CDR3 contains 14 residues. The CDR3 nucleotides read TGTGCCAGCAGCGGTGAGGCGGCAGCCCATGGCTACACCTTC. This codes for CASSGEAAAHGYTF.

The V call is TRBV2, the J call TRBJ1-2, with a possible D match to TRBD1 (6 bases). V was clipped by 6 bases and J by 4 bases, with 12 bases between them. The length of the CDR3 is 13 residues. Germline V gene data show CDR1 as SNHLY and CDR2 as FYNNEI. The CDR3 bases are TGTGCCAGCAGGCTACAGGGTACCTATGGCTACACCTTC. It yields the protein CASRLQGTYGYTF.

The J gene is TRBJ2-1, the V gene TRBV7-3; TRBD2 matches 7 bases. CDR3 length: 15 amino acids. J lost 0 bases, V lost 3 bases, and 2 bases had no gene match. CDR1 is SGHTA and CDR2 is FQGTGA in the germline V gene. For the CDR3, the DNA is TGTGCCAGCAGCTTGGGACTAAGCTCCTACAATGAGCAGTTCTTC. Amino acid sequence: CASSLGLSSYNEQFF.

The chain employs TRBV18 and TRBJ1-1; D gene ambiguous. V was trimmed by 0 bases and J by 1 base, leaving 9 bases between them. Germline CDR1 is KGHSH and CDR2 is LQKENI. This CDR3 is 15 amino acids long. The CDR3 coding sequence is TGTGCCAGCTCACCACCGGGAGGATGGAACACTGAAGCTTTCTTT. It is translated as CASSPPGGWNTEAFF.

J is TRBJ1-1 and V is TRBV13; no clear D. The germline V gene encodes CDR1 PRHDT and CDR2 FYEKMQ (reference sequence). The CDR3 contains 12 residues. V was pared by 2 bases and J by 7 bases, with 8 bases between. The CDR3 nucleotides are TGTGCCAGCAGCTTAACCTCGAATGAAGCTTTCTTT. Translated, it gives CASSLTSNEAFF.

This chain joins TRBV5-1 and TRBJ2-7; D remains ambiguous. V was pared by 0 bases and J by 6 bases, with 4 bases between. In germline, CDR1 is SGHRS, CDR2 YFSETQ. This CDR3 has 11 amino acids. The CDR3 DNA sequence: TGCGCCAGCAGCTTGGCTCTCGAGCAGTACTTC. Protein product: CASSLALEQYF.

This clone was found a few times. As DNA, the CDR3 is TGTGCCAGCAGTGCGGGACAGGGGGCGGTGGGCTACACCTTC. Protein product: CASSAGQGAVGYTF. The J gene is TRBJ1-2, the V gene TRBV28, with 12 bases lining up with TRBD1. This CDR3 spans 14 amino acids. V was pared by 5 bases and J by 8 bases, with 6 bases of the junction left unmatched. Looked up from germline, CDR1 is MDHEN and CDR2 is SYDVKM.

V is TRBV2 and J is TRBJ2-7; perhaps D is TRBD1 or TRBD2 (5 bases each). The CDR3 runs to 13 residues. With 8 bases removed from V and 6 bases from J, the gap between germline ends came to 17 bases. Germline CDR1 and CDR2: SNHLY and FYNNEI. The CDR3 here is CASRGAPTGEQYF. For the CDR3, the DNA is TGTGCCAGCCGGGGCGCACCAACGGGCGAGCAGTACTTC.

Here the CDR3 DNA reads TGTGCCAGCAGTGAAAGATTAGCGGGAACCTACGAGCAGTACTTC. Its protein is CASSERLAGTYEQYF. V and J are TRBV2 and TRBJ2-7; 8 positions agree with TRBD2. Germline V gives CDR1 SNHLY, CDR2 FYNNEI. The CDR3 runs 15 residues. The ends lost 2 bases at V and 2 bases at J; junction bases unmatched: 5.

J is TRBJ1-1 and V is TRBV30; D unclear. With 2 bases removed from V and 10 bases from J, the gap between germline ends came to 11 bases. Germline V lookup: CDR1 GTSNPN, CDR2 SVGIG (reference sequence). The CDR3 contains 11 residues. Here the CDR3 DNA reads TGTGCCTGGAGTCCTGGCCTGATAGCTTTCTTT. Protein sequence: CAWSPGLIAFF.

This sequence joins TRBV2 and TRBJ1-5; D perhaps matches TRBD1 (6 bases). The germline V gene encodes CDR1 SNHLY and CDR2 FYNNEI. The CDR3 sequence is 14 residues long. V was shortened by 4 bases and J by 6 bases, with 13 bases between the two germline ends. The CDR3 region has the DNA TGTGCCAGCAGTGTACAGGGAGGGGGTCAGCCCCAGCATTTT. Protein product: CASSVQGGGQPQHF.

The CDR3 DNA follows: TGTGCCAGCAGCCTCGGACATAAGTCATACCATGAGCAGTTCTTC. Translation: CASSLGHKSYHEQFF. J is TRBJ2-1 and V is TRBV7-6; weak D call: TRBD1 (5 bases). Trimming took 5 bases from V and 8 from J, leaving 19 bases between them. In germline, CDR1 is SGHVS, CDR2 FNYEAQ. This CDR3 spans 15 amino acids. Combining the CDR3 with reference TRBV7-6 and TRBJ2-1 gives the whole variable domain GAGVSQSPRYKVTKRGQDVALRCDPISGHVSLYWYRQALGQGPEFLTYFNYEAQQDKSGLPNDRFSAERPEGSISTLTIQRTEQRDSAMYRCASSLGHKSYHEQFFGPGTRLTVL.

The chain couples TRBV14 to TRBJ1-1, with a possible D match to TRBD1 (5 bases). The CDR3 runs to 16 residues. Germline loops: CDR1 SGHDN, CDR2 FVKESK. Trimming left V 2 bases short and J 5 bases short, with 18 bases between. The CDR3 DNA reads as TGTGCCAGCAGCCAACCAACTTGGCTGGGGCCGACTGAAGCTTTCTTT. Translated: CASSQPTWLGPTEAFF.

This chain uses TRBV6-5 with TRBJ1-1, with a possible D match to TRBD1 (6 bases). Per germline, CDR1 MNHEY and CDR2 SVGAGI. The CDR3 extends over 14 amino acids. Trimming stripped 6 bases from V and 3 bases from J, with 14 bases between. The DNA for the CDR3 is TGTGCCAGCAGAAATCTCCAGGGGTACACTGAAGCTTTCTTT. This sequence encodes CASRNLQGYTEAFF.

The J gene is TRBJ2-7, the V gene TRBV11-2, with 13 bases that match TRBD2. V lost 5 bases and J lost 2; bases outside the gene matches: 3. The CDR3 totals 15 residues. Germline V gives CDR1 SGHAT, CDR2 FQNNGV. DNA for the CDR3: TGTGCCAGCAGCGTTACTAGCGGGGGGGCCTACGAGCAGTACTTC. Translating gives CASSVTSGGAYEQYF.

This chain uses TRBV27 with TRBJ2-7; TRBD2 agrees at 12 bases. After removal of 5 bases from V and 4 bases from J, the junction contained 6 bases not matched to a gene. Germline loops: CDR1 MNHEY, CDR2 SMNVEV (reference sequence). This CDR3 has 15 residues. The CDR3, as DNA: TGTGCCAGCAGTGCAACGACTAGCGGGAGTTACGAGCAGTACTTC. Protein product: CASSATTSGSYEQYF.

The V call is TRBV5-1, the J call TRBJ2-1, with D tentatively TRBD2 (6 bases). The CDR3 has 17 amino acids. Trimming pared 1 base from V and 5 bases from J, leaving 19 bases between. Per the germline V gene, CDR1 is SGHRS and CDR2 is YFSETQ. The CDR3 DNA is TGCGCCAGCAGCTTGAGAGTGGGGGGAACGGGAAACAATGAGCAGTTCTTC. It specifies CASSLRVGGTGNNEQFF.

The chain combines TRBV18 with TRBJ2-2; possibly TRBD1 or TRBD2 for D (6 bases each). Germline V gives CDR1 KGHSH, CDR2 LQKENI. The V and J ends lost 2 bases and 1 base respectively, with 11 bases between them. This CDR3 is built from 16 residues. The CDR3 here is CASSPGGLLNTGELFF. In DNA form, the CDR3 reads TGTGCCAGCTCACCAGGGGGGCTCTTGAACACCGGGGAGCTGTTTTTT.

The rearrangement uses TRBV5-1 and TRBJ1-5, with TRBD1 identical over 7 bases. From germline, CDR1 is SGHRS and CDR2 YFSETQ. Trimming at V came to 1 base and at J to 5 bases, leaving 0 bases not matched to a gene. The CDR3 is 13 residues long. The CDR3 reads CASSLTGDQPQHF. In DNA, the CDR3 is TGCGCCAGCAGCTTGACAGGGGATCAGCCCCAGCATTTT.